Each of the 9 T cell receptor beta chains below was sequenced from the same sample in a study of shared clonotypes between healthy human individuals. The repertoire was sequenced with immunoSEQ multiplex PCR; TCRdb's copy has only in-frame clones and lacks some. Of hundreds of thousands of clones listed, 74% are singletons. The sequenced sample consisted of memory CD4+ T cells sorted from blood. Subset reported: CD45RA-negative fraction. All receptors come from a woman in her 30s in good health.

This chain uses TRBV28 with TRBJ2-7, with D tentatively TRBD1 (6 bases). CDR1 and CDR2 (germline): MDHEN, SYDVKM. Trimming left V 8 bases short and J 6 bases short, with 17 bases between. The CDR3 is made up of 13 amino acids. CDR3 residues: CASGSEQGSEQYF. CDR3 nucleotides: TGTGCCAGCGGAAGCGAACAGGGTTCCGAGCAGTACTTC.

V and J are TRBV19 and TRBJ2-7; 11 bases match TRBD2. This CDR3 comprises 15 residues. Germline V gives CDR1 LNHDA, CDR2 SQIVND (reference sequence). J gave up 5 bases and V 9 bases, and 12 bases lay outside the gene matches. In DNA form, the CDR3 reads TGTGCCAGGGGGACTAGCGGCAGCTCCTATAACGAGCAGTACTTC. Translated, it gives CARGTSGSSYNEQYF.

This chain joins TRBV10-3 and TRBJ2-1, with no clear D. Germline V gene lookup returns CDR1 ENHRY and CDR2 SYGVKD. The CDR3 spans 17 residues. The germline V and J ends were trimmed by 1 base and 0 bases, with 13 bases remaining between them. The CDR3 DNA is TGTGCCATCAGTGAGTTCGACGGCCCGAGCTCCTACAATGAGCAGTTCTTC. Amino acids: CAISEFDGPSSYNEQFF.

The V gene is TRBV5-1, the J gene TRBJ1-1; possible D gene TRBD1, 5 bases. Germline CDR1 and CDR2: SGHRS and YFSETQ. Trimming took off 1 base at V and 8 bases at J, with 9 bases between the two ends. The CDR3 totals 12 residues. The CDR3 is CASSLNWGEAFF. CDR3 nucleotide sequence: TGCGCCAGCAGCTTGAATTGGGGGGAAGCTTTCTTT.

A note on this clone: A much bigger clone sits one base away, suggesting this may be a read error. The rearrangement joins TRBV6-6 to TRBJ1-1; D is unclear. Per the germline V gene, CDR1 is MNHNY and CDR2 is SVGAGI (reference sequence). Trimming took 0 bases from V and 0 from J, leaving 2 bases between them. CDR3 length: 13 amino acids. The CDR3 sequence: CASSYSVNTEAFF. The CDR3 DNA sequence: TGTGCCAGCAGTTACTCGGTGAACACTGAAGCTTTCTTT.

CDR3 nucleotide sequence: TGCGCCAGCAGCTTGGGTGGCCCAGAGACCCAGTACTTC. Translation gives CASSLGGPETQYF. The V and J genes are TRBV5-1 and TRBJ2-5; D gene ambiguous. V was cut by 0 bases and J by 4 bases, with 7 bases left in between. Germline CDR1 reads SGHRS; CDR2 reads YFSETQ. The CDR3 is 13 amino acids.

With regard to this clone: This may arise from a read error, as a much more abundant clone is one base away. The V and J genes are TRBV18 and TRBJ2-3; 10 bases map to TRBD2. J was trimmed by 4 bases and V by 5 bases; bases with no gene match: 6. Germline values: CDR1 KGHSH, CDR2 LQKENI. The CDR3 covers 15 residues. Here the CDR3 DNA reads TGTGCCAGCTCATCAGGCCTAGCGGGAGCAGATACGCAGTATTTT. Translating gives CASSSGLAGADTQYF.

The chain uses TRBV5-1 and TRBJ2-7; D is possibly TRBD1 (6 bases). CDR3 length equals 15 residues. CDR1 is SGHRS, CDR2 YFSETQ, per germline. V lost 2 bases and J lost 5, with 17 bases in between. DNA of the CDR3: TGCGCCAGCAGCTTTTTTCGCGCAGGGGTAGACGAGCAGTACTTC. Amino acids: CASSFFRAGVDEQYF.

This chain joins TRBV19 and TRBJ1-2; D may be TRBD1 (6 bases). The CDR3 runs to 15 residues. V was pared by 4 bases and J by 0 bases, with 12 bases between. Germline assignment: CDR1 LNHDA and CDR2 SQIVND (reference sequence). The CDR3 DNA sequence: TGTGCCAGTAGTAGAACAGGGCCTACTAACTATGGCTACACCTTC. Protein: CASSRTGPTNYGYTF.